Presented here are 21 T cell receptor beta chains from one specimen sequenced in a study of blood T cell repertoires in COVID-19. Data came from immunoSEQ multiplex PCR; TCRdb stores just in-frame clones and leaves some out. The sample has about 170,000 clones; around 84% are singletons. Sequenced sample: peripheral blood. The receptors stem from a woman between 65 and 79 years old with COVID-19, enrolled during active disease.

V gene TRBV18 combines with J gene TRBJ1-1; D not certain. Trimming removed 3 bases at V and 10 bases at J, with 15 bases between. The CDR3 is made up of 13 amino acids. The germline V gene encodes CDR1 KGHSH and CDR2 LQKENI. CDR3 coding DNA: TGTGCCAGCTCACCGGTCCTTAGCGGAATAGCTTTCTTT. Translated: CASSPVLSGIAFF.

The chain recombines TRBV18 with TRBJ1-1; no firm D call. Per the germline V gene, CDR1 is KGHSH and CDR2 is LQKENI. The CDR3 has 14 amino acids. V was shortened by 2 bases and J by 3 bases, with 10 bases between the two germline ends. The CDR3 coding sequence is TGTGCCAGCTCACCAGGGCACGGGGACACTGAAGCTTTCTTT. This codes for CASSPGHGDTEAFF.

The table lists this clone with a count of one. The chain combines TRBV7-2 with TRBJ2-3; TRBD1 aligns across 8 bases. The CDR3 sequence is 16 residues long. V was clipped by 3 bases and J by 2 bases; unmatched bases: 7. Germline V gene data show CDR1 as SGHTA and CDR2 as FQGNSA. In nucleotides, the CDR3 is TGTGCCAGCAGCTTCCCAGGACAGGGAAACACAGATACGCAGTATTTT. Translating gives CASSFPGQGNTDTQYF.

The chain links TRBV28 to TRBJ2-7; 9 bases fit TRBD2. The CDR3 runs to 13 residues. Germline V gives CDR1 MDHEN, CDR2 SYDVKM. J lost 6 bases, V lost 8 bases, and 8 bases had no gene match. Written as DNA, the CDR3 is TGTGCCAGCGGCGGGGGGGTCGGTTCCGAGCAGTACTTC. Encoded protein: CASGGGVGSEQYF.

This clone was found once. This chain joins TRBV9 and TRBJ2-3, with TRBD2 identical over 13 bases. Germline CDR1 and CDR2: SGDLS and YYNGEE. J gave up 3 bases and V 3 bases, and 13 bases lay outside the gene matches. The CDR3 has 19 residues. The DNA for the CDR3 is TGTGCCAGCAGCGCCTTTCCGGGACTAGCGGGGCGAGGGACAGATACGCAGTATTTT. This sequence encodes CASSAFPGLAGRGTDTQYF.

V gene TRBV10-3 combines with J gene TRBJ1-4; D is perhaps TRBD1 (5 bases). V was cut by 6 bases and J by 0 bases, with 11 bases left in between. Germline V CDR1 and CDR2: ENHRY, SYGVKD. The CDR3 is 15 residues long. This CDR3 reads CAISSRQSTNEKLFF. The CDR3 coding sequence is TGTGCCATCAGCTCTCGACAGTCAACTAATGAAAAACTGTTTTTT.

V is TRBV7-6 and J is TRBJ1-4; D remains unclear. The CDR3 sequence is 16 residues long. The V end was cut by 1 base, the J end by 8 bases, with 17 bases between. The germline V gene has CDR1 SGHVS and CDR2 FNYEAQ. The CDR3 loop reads CASSLVREPGGEKLFF. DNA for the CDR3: TGTGCCAGCAGCTTAGTTCGGGAACCCGGTGGCGAAAAACTGTTTTTT. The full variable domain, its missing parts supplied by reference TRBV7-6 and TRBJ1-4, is GAGVSQSPRYKVTKRGQDVALRCDPISGHVSLYWYRQALGQGPEFLTYFNYEAQQDKSGLPNDRFSAERPEGSISTLTIQRTEQRDSAMYRCASSLVREPGGEKLFFGSGTQLSVL.

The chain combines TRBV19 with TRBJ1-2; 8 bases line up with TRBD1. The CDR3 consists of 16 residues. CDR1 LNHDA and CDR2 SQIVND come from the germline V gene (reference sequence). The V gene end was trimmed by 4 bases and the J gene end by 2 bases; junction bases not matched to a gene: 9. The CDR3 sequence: CASSTPRQGKNYGYTF. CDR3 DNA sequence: TGTGCCAGTAGTACCCCACGACAGGGGAAGAACTATGGCTACACCTTC.

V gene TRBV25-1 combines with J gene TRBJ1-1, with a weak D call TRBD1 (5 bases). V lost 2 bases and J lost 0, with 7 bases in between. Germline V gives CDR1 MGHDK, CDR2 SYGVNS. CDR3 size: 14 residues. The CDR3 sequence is CASSEDSMNTEAFF. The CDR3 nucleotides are TGTGCCAGCAGTGAAGACAGTATGAACACTGAAGCTTTCTTT.

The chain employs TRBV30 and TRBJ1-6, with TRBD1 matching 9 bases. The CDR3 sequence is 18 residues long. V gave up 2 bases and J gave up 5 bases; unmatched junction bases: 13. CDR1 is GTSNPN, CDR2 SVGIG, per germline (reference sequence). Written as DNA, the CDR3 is TGTGCCTGGAGTTCGCTTAGGGGGCGGACAGGGGATAATTCACCCCTCCACTTT. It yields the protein CAWSSLRGRTGDNSPLHF.

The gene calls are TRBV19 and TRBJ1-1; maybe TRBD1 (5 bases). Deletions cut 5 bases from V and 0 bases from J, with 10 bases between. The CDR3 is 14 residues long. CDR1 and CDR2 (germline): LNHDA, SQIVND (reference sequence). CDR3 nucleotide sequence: TGTGCCAGTAGTTTTGGAGGGGTGAACACTGAAGCTTTCTTT. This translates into CASSFGGVNTEAFF.

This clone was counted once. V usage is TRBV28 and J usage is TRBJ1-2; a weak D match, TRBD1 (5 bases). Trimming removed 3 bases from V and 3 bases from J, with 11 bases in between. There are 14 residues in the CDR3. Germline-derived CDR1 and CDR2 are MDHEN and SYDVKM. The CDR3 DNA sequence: TGTGCCAGCAGTTTGTGGGGGGGAGACTATGGCTACACCTTC. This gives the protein CASSLWGGDYGYTF.

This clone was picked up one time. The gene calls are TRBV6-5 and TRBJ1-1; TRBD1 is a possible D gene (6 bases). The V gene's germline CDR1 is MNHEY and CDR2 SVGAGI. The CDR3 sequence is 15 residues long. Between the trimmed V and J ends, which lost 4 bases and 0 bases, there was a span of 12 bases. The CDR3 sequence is CASSSSGAMNTEAFF. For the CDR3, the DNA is TGTGCCAGCAGTTCCTCAGGGGCCATGAACACTGAAGCTTTCTTT.

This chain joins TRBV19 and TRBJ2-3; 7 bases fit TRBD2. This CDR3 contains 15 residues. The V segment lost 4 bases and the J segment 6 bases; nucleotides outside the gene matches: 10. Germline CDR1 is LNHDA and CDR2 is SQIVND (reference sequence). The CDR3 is CASSRSSGREDTQYF. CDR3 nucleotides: TGTGCCAGTAGTAGATCTAGCGGTCGGGAGGATACGCAGTATTTT.

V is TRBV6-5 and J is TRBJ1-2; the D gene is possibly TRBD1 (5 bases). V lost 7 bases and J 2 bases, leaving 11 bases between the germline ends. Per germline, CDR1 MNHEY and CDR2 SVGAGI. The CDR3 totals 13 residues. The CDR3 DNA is TGTGCCAGCATGACCAGGGCCAACTATGGCTACACCTTC. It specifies CASMTRANYGYTF.

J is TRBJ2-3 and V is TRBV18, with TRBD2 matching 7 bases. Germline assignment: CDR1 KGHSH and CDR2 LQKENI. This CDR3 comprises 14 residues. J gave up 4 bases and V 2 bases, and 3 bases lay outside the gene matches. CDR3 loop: CASSPREGPDTQYF. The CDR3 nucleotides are TGTGCCAGCTCACCAAGGGAGGGCCCAGATACGCAGTATTTT. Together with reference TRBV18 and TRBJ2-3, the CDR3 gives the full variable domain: NAGVMQNPRHLVRRRGQEARLRCSPMKGHSHVYWYRQLPEEGLKFMVYLQKENIIDESGMPKERFSAEFPKEGPSILRIQQVVRGDSAAYFCASSPREGPDTQYFGPGTRLTVL.

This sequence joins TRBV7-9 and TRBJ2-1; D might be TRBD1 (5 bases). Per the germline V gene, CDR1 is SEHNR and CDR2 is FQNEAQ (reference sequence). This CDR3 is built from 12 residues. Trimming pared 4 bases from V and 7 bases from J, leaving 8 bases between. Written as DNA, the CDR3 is TGTGCCAGCAGCTCAGGGATTAATGAGCAGTTCTTC. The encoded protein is CASSSGINEQFF.

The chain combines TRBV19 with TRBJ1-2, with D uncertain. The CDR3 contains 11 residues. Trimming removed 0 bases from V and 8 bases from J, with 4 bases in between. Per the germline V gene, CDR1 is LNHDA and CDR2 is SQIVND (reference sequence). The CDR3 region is CASSIDGGYTF. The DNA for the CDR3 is TGTGCCAGTAGTATAGACGGGGGCTACACCTTC. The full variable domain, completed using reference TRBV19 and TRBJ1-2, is DGGITQSPKYLFRKEGQNVTLSCEQNLNHDAMYWYRQDPGQGLRLIYYSQIVNDFQKGDIAEGYSVSREKKESFPLTVTSAQKNPTAFYLCASSIDGGYTFGSGTRLTVV.

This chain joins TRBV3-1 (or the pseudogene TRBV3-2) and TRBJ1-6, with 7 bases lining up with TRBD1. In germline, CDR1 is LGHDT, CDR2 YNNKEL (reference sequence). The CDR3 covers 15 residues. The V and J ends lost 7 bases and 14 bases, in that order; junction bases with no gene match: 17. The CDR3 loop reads CASNRQGEGNSALHF. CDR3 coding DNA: TGTGCCAGCAACAGACAGGGAGAGGGAAATTCGGCCCTCCACTTT.

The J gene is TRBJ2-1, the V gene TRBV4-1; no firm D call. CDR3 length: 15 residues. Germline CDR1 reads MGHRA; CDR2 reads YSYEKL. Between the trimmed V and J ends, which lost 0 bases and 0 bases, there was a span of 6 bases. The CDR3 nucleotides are TGCGCCAGCAGCCAAGAGCTAAGCTCCTACAATGAGCAGTTCTTC. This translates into CASSQELSSYNEQFF.

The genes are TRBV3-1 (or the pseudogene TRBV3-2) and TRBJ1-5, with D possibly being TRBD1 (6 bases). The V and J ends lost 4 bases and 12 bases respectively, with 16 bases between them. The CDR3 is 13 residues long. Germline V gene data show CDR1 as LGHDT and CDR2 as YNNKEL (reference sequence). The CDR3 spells CASSRMGAAIQHF. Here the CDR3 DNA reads TGTGCCAGCAGCCGTATGGGGGCGGCTATCCAGCATTTT.